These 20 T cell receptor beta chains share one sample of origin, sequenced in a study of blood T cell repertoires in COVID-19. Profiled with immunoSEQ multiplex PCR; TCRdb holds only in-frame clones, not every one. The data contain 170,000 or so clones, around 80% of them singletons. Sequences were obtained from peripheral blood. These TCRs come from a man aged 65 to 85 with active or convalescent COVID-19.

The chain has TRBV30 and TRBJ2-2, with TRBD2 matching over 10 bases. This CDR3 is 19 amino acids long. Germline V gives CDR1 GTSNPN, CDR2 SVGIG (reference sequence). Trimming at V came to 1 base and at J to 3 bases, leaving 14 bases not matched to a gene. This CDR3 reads CAWSATSGVVGGYTGELFF. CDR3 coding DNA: TGTGCCTGGAGTGCAACTAGCGGGGTGGTGGGAGGGTACACCGGGGAGCTGTTTTTT.

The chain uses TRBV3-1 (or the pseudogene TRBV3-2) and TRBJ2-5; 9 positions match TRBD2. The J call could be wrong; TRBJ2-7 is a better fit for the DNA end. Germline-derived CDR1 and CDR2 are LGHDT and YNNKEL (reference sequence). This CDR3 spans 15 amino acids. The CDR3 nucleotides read TGTGCCAGCAGCCAAGAGCTAGCGGGAACCTACGAGCAGTACTTC. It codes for CASSQELAGTYEQYF.

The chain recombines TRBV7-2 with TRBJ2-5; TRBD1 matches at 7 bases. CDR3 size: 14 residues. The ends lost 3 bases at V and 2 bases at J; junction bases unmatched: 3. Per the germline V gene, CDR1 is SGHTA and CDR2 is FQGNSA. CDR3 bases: TGTGCCAGCAGCTTGGGGACAGTGCAAGAGACCCAGTACTTC. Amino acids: CASSLGTVQETQYF.

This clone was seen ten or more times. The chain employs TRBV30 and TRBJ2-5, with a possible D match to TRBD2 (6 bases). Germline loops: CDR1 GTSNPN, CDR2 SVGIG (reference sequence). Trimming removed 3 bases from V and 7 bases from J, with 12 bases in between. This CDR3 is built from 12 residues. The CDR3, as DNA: TGTGCCTGGAGCCCGGAGGGCGGGACCCAGTACTTC. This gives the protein CAWSPEGGTQYF.

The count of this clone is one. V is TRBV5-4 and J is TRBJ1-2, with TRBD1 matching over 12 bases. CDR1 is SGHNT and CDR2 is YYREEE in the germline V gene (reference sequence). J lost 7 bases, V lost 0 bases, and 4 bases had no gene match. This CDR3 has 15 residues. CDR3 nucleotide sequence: TGTGCCAGCAGCTTGGGGGGACAGGGGGCAGGTGGCTACACCTTC. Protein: CASSLGGQGAGGYTF.

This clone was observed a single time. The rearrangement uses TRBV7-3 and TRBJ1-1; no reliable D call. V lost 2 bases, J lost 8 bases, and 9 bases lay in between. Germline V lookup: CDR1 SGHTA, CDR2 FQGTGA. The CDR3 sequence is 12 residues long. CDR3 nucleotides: TGTGCCAGCAGCTTACTTGGCACGGAAGCTTTCTTT. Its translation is CASSLLGTEAFF.

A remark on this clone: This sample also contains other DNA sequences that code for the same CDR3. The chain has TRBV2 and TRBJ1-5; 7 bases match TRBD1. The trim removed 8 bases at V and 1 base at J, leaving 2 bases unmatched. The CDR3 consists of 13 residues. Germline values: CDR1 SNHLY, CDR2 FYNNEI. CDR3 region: CASSGQSNQPQHF. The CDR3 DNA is TGTGCCAGCTCGGGACAGAGCAATCAGCCCCAGCATTTT.

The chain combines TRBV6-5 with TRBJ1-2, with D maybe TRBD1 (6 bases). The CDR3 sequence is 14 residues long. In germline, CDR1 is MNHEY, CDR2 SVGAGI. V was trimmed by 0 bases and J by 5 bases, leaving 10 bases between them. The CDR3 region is CASSYSSGEYGYTF. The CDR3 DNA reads TGTGCCAGCAGTTACTCATCAGGGGAGTATGGCTACACCTTC.

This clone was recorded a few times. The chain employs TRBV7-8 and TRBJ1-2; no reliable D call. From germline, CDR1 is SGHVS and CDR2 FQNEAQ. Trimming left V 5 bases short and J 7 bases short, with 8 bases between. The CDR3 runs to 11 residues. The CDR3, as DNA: TGTGCCAGCAGCAAGCAGGTTGGCTACACCTTC. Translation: CASSKQVGYTF.

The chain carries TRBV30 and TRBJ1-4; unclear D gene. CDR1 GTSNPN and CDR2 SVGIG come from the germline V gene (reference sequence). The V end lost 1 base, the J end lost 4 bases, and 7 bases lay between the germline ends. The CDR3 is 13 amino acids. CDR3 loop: CAWSGVDNEKLFF. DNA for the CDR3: TGTGCCTGGAGTGGTGTAGATAATGAAAAACTGTTTTTT. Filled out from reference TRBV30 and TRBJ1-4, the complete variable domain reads SQTIHQWPATLVQPVGSPLSLECTVEGTSNPNLYWYRQAAGRGLQLLFYSVGIGQISSEVPQNLSASRPQDRQFILSSKKLLLSDSGFYLCAWSGVDNEKLFFGSGTQLSVL.

The CDR3 coding sequence is TGTGCCACCAGCAGGGACGGGACAGCTACGGAAAAACTGTTTTTT. As protein: CATSRDGTATEKLFF. The rearrangement uses TRBV15 and TRBJ1-4; 7 bases align to TRBD1. Germline CDR1 reads LNHNV; CDR2 reads YYDKDF (reference sequence). V lost 3 bases, J lost 8 bases, and 9 bases stayed unmatched. This CDR3 contains 15 residues.

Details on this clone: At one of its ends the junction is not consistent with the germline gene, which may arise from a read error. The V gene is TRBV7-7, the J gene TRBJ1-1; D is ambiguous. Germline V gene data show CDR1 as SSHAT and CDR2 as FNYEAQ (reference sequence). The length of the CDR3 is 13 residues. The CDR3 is CASSFNHYTEAFF. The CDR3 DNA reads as TGTGCTAGCAGCTTTAATCACTACACTGAAGCTTTCTTT.

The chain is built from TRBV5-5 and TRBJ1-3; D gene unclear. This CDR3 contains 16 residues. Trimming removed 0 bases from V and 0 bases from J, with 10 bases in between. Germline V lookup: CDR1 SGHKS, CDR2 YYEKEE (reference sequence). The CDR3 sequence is CASSLGTPFSGNTIYF. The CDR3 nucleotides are TGTGCCAGCAGCTTGGGTACACCCTTCTCTGGAAACACCATATATTTT.

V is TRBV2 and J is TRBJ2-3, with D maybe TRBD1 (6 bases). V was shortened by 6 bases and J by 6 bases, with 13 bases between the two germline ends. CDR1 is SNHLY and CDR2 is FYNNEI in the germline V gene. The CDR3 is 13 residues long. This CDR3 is CASSPTRGDTQYF. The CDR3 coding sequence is TGTGCCAGCAGCCCCACTAGGGGGGATACGCAGTATTTT.

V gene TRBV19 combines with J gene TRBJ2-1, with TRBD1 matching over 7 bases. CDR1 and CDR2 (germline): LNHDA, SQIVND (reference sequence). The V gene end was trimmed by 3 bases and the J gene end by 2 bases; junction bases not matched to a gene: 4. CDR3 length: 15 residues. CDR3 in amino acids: CASSITGTAYNEQFF. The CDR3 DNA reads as TGTGCCAGTAGTATTACCGGGACAGCCTACAATGAGCAGTTCTTC.

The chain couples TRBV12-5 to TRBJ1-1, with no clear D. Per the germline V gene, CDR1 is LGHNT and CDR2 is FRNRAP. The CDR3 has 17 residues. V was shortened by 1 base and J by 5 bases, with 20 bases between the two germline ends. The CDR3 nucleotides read TGTGCTAGTGGTTTGGAAGTATCAGGCGGGGTGGGGACTGAAGCTTTCTTT. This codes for CASGLEVSGGVGTEAFF.

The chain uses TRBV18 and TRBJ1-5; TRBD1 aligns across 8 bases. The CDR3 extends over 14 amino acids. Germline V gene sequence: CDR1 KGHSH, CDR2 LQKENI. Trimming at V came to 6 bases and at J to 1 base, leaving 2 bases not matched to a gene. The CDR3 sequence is CASSDRGSNQPQHF. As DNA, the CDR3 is TGTGCCAGCTCTGACAGGGGAAGCAATCAGCCCCAGCATTTT.

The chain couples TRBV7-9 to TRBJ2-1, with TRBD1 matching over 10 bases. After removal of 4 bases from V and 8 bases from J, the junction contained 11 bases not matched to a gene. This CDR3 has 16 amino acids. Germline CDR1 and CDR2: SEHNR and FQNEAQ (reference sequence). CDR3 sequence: CASSSNRDRGFDEQFF. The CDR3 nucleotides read TGTGCCAGCAGCTCAAACCGGGACAGGGGATTCGATGAGCAGTTCTTC.

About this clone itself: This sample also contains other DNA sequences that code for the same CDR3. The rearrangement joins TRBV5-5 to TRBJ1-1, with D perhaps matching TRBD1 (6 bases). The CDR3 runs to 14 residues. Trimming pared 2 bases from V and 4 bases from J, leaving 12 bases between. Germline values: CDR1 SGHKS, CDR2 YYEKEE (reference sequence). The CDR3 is CASSFGGGGTEAFF. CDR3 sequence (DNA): TGTGCCAGCAGCTTTGGGGGCGGGGGCACTGAAGCTTTCTTT.

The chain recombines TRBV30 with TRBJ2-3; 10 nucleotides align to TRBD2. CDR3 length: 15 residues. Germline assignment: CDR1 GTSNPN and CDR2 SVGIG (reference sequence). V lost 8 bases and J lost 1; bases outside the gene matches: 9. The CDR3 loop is CARGAGTSGTDTQYF. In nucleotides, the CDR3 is TGTGCCCGGGGGGCTGGGACTAGCGGCACAGATACGCAGTATTTT.